A single T cell receptor beta chain is shown here with its context. Antigen specificity is unknown. The data are from a study of CD8 T cells in Susac syndrome. On the study more broadly: Within the group of sequenced Susac syndrome patients, more than five had active disease and roughly eight were in remission. Study-wide findings and caveats: CD8+ clones in Susac expanded most in TEMRA cells and active patients. In total CD8+ repertoires, roughly 15 Susac-specific public clones were found, and in CD8+ TEMRA repertoires, 4 or 5 were found.

RNA was extracted with the RNeasy kit, and a quantity of roughly 0.5 to 1 ug was reverse transcribed using random hexamers. TCRdb recomputed calls from the immunoSEQ multiplex PCR reads with MiXCR, one row per CDR3 protein. The sample records around 150,000 distinct CDR3 sequences, over 90% being singletons. Trimming left V 5 bases short and J 4 bases short, with 14 bases between. The CDR3 has 14 amino acids. Per the germline V gene, CDR1 is SGHVS and CDR2 is FNYEAQ. The chain links TRBV7-6 to TRBJ1-1; tentative D call: TRBD1 (5 bases). This clonotype was obtained from a human donor with Susac syndrome. What was sequenced was CD8+ T cells from PBMCs. CDR3 sequence: CASSQAGPRTEAFF. The DNA of the CDR3 is TGTGCCAGCAGCCAGGCGGGGCCCCGCACTGAAGCTTTCTTT.